This passage covers 12 T cell receptor beta chains from one sample sequenced in a study of cytomegalovirus exposure and HLA in healthy donors. The PCR used 60 Vbeta and 13 Jbeta primers. TCRdb's table, derived via immunoSEQ multiplex PCR, lists solely in-frame clones and lacks some. The sample has fewer than 130,000 clones; roughly 85% are singletons. Sequenced material: PBMCs. The receptors derive from a woman aged 40 to 55 in good health and CMV-seronegative.

The chain has TRBV7-9 and TRBJ1-1, with D unresolved. With 1 base removed from V and 0 bases from J, the gap between germline ends came to 6 bases. The CDR3 sequence is 14 residues long. In germline, CDR1 is SEHNR, CDR2 FQNEAQ (reference sequence). For the CDR3, the DNA is TGTGCCAGCAGCTTAGGGCAGTTGAACACTGAAGCTTTCTTT. Translation gives CASSLGQLNTEAFF.

The genes are TRBV5-5 and TRBJ1-2; tentatively, D is TRBD1 (5 bases). Germline CDR1 SGHKS, CDR2 YYEKEE (reference sequence). The CDR3 covers 13 residues. Trimming left V 2 bases short and J 4 bases short, with 9 bases between. The CDR3 DNA sequence: TGTGCCAGCAGCTTACAGGCGATCTATGGCTACACCTTC. It encodes CASSLQAIYGYTF.

The chain employs TRBV5-4 and TRBJ2-2; maybe TRBD2 (5 bases). This CDR3 is built from 14 residues. Looked up from germline, CDR1 is SGHNT and CDR2 is YYREEE (reference sequence). V was trimmed by 4 bases and J by 6 bases, leaving 13 bases between them. The CDR3 reads CASSQSLGAGELFF. The CDR3 region has the DNA TGTGCCAGCAGCCAATCACTCGGGGCCGGGGAGCTGTTTTTT.

The V call is TRBV5-5, the J call TRBJ1-1, with a weak D call TRBD1 (5 bases). V was trimmed by 1 base and J by 7 bases, leaving 14 bases between them. Germline CDR1 SGHKS, CDR2 YYEKEE (reference sequence). The CDR3 spans 14 residues. The CDR3 DNA sequence: TGTGCCAGCAGCTTGAGGGGCAGGGAGGATGAAGCTTTCTTT. Residues: CASSLRGREDEAFF.

V gene TRBV19 combines with J gene TRBJ2-1, with TRBD1 as a possible D gene (6 bases). Germline V gene sequence: CDR1 LNHDA, CDR2 SQIVND (reference sequence). V dropped 9 bases and J dropped 4 bases, with 7 bases sitting between them. The CDR3 contains 11 residues. CDR3 loop: CASTGYNEQFF. CDR3 DNA: TGTGCCAGCACAGGGTACAATGAGCAGTTCTTC.

This chain joins TRBV27 and TRBJ2-3, with TRBD1 matching 9 bases. This CDR3 is 16 amino acids long. With 2 bases clipped from V and 1 base from J, the junction kept 4 bases outside the gene matches. Looked up from germline, CDR1 is MNHEY and CDR2 is SMNVEV (reference sequence). In DNA form, the CDR3 reads TGTGCCAGCAGTTTAATGCGGACAGGGGGCACAGATACGCAGTATTTT. Residues: CASSLMRTGGTDTQYF.

In this sample, this clone turned up once. The V call is TRBV10-3, the J call TRBJ1-1, with 9 bases matching TRBD1. The germline V gene has CDR1 ENHRY and CDR2 SYGVKD. V was clipped by 7 bases and J by 7 bases; unmatched bases: 7. The CDR3 consists of 13 residues. The CDR3 sequence: CAITRDREYEAFF. CDR3 nucleotides: TGTGCCATCACCCGGGACAGGGAGTATGAAGCTTTCTTT.

The chain joins TRBV9 to TRBJ2-7; 7 bases match TRBD1. Trimming cost V 1 base and J 3 bases; bases outside gene matches: 10. CDR3 length equals 16 residues. In germline, CDR1 is SGDLS, CDR2 YYNGEE. The DNA for the CDR3 is TGTGCCAGCAGCGTAAACCCTGGGACAGTAGTCTACGAGCAGTACTTC. This codes for CASSVNPGTVVYEQYF.

This clone was observed a single time. This sequence joins TRBV11-2 and TRBJ1-1; tentatively, D is TRBD1 (5 bases). From germline, CDR1 is SGHAT and CDR2 FQNNGV. The CDR3 has 14 residues. V lost 2 bases, J lost 4 bases, and 11 bases lay in between. The CDR3 is CASSLMQGGTEAFF. Written as DNA, the CDR3 is TGTGCCAGCAGCTTAATGCAGGGTGGCACTGAAGCTTTCTTT.

The rearrangement links TRBV18 to TRBJ1-5; no clear D gene. Trimming took 2 bases from V and 6 from J, leaving 8 bases between them. Germline assignment: CDR1 KGHSH and CDR2 LQKENI. The CDR3 has 13 amino acids. CDR3 nucleotide sequence: TGTGCCAGCTCACCAAGAAGCGGTCAGCCCCAGCATTTT. Protein sequence: CASSPRSGQPQHF.

This sequence joins TRBV11-1 and TRBJ2-7; possibly TRBD1 for D (6 bases). This CDR3 is 19 amino acids long. Per the germline V gene, CDR1 is SGHAT and CDR2 is FQDESV (reference sequence). V lost 1 base and J 0 bases, leaving 22 bases between the germline ends. For the CDR3, the DNA is TGTGCCAGCAGCTTAGTGCCTCCCCGCCAGGCAGGGGCCTCCTACGAGCAGTACTTC. Its translation: CASSLVPPRQAGASYEQYF. Filled out from reference TRBV11-1 and TRBJ2-7, the complete variable domain reads EAEVAQSPRYKITEKSQAVAFWCDPISGHATLYWYRQILGQGPELLVQFQDESVVDDSQLPKDRFSAERLKGVDSTLKIQPAELGDSAMYLCASSLVPPRQAGASYEQYFGPGTRLTVT.

The chain joins TRBV28 to TRBJ1-5, with D perhaps matching TRBD1 (5 bases). Germline assignment: CDR1 MDHEN and CDR2 SYDVKM. V lost 4 bases and J lost 0, with 10 bases in between. This CDR3 region has 15 residues. The CDR3 DNA is TGTGCCAGCAGTTCGACAGCATATAGCAATCAGCCCCAGCATTTT. This gives the protein CASSSTAYSNQPQHF.